This is a list of T cell receptor beta chains from one sample in a study of blood T cell repertoires in COVID-19. Generated by immunoSEQ multiplex PCR, the TCRdb table keeps only in-frame clones and is missing some. The table lists about 63,000 clones, 80% to 90% of them singletons. The sequenced sample consisted of PBMCs or T cells enriched from blood (not recorded which). All receptors come from a woman in her forties with acute COVID-19. Each CDR3 is given with its conserved first and last residue. D genes are given only for firm matches. Part of the rows lack a size; the others show once, few, many or a class for expanded clones.

CDR3 DNA: TGTGCCACTCAACAGGGAGCCACTGAAGCTTTCTTT
CDR3 protein: CATQQGATEAFF
J gene: TRBJ1-1
D gene: NA
V gene: TRBV2
clone size: NA

CDR3 DNA: TGTGCCAGCAGCTTAGGGACAGGGCTAAACTCTGGAAACACCATATATTTT
CDR3 protein: CASSLGTGLNSGNTIYF
J gene: TRBJ1-3
D gene: TRBD1
V gene: TRBV7-2
clone size: few

CDR3 DNA: TGCAGCGTTGATAGAAGTCCCGGGACAGGGGCATTTTTGCCTGGCTACACCTTC
CDR3 protein: CSVDRSPGTGAFLPGYTF
J gene: TRBJ1-2
D gene: TRBD1
V gene: TRBV29-1
clone size: once

CDR3 DNA: TGTGCCAGCAGCCAAGAAGGTCGGGGGGCGCATTCACCCCTCCACTTT
CDR3 protein: CASSQEGRGAHSPLHF
J gene: TRBJ1-6
D gene: NA
V gene: TRBV3-1/TRBV3-2
clone size: NA

CDR3 DNA: TGTGCCAGCAGCGTAGGTCGGAAGGCTAGCGGGGGACTAGCCAAAAACATTCAGTACTTC
CDR3 protein: CASSVGRKASGGLAKNIQYF
J gene: TRBJ2-4
D gene: TRBD2
V gene: TRBV9
clone size: NA

CDR3 DNA: TGTGCCACCAGTGACCGGGGACAGGGGAGCGATGGCTACACCTTC
CDR3 protein: CATSDRGQGSDGYTF
J gene: TRBJ1-2
D gene: TRBD1
V gene: TRBV24-1
clone size: NA

CDR3 DNA: TGTGCCAGCTCACCTACAGCTAGCACAGATACGCAGTATTTT
CDR3 protein: CASSPTASTDTQYF
J gene: TRBJ2-3
D gene: NA
V gene: TRBV18
clone size: NA

CDR3 DNA: TGTGCCAGCAGCCGACAGAGCTCCTATAATTCACCCCTCCACTTT
CDR3 protein: CASSRQSSYNSPLHF
J gene: TRBJ1-6
D gene: NA
V gene: TRBV3-1/TRBV3-2
clone size: NA

CDR3 DNA: TGTGCCATCACCCAGGACAGGATGAACACTGAAGCTTTCTTT
CDR3 protein: CAITQDRMNTEAFF
J gene: TRBJ1-1
D gene: TRBD1
V gene: TRBV10-3
clone size: NA

CDR3 DNA: TGTGCCAGCACGACGTATAGCGGAACTAGCACAGATACGCAGTATTTT
CDR3 protein: CASTTYSGTSTDTQYF
J gene: TRBJ2-3
D gene: NA
V gene: TRBV5-4
clone size: NA

CDR3 DNA: TGTGCCAGCAGCGTTACCTCCGGGACAGGGGTTGAAAAACTGTTTTTT
CDR3 protein: CASSVTSGTGVEKLFF
J gene: TRBJ1-4
D gene: TRBD1
V gene: TRBV9
clone size: NA

CDR3 DNA: TGTGCCACCAGTGGGGCTGGCGAGCAGTTCTTC
CDR3 protein: CATSGAGEQFF
J gene: TRBJ2-1
D gene: NA
V gene: TRBV24-1
clone size: NA

CDR3 DNA: TGTGCCAGCAGCGGAGGACAGGGGAGCACTGAAGCTTTCTTT
CDR3 protein: CASSGGQGSTEAFF
J gene: TRBJ1-1
D gene: TRBD1
V gene: TRBV5-4
clone size: NA

CDR3 DNA: TGCAGTGCTAGTTCGTACAGGGCCCAGCACGATGGCAATCAGCCCCAGCATTTT
CDR3 protein: CSASSYRAQHDGNQPQHF
J gene: TRBJ1-5
D gene: NA
V gene: TRBV20-1
clone size: NA

CDR3 DNA: TGTGCCAGTAGTTTCCGGGACAGAATGAACACTGAAGCTTTCTTT
CDR3 protein: CASSFRDRMNTEAFF
J gene: TRBJ1-1
D gene: TRBD1
V gene: TRBV19
clone size: NA

CDR3 DNA: TGTGCCAGCAGCTCTACCGGGACTGGGGGACCCCTCCACTTT
CDR3 protein: CASSSTGTGGPLHF
J gene: TRBJ1-6
D gene: NA
V gene: TRBV7-2
clone size: NA

CDR3 DNA: TGCGCCAGCAGCGAGGGCACCCACTCTGGGGCCAACGTCCTGACTTTC
CDR3 protein: CASSEGTHSGANVLTF
J gene: TRBJ2-6
D gene: NA
V gene: TRBV5-1
clone size: NA